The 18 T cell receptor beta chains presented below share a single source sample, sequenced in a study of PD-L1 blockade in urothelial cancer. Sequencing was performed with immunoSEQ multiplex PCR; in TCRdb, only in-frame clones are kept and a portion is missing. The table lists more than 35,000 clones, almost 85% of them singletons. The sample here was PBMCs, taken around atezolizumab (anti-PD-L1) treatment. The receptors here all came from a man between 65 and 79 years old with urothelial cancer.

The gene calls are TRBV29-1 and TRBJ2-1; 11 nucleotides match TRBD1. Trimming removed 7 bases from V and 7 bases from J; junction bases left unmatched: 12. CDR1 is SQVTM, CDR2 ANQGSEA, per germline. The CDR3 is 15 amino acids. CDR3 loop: CSASTPGTGGNEQFF. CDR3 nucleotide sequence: TGCAGCGCCTCTACACCCGGGACAGGGGGGAATGAGCAGTTCTTC.

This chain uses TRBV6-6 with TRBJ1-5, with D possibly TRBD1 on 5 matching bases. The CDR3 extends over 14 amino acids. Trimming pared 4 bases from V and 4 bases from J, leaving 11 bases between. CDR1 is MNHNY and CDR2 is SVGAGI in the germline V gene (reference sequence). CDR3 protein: CASSWEGMNQPQHF. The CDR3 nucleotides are TGTGCCAGCAGTTGGGAGGGGATGAATCAGCCCCAGCATTTT.

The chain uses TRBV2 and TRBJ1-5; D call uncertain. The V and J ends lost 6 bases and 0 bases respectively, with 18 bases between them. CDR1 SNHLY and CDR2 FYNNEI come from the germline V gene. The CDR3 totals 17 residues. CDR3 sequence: CASSGRGNPYSNQPQHF. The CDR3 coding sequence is TGTGCCAGCAGCGGCCGGGGTAACCCTTATAGCAATCAGCCCCAGCATTTT.

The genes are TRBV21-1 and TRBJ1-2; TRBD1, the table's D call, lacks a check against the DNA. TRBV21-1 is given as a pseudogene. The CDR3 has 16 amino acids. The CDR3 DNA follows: TGTGCCAGCAGCGTCCCCAGACAGGGGGGACTAGGAGGCTACACCTTC. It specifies CASSVPRQGGLGGYTF.

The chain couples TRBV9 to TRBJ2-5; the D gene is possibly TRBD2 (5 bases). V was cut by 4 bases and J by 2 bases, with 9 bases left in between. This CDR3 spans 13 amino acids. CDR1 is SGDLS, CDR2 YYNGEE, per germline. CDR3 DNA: TGTGCCAGCAGCTCACGGACTCAAGAGACCCAGTACTTC. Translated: CASSSRTQETQYF.

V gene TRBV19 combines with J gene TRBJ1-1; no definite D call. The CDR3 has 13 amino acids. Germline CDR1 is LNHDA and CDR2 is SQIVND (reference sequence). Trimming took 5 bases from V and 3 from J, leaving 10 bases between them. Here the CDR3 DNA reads TGTGCCAGTAGTTCCCGGAGCTACACTGAAGCTTTCTTT. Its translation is CASSSRSYTEAFF.

The CDR3 DNA is TGTGCCAGCAGCGTAGAGCTAGCGGGGCCCTACAATGAGCAGTTCTTC. Translating gives CASSVELAGPYNEQFF. The chain has TRBV9 and TRBJ2-1; 9 bases fit TRBD2. J gave up 2 bases and V 0 bases, and 3 bases lay outside the gene matches. The CDR3 is 16 residues long. The germline CDR1 and CDR2 sequences are SGDLS and YYNGEE.

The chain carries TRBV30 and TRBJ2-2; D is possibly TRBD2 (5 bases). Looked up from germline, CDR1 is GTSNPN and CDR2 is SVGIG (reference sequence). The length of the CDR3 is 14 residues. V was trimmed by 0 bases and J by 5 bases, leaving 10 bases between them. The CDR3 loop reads CAWSVQGSTGELFF. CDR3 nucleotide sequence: TGTGCCTGGAGTGTACAAGGGAGTACCGGGGAGCTGTTTTTT.

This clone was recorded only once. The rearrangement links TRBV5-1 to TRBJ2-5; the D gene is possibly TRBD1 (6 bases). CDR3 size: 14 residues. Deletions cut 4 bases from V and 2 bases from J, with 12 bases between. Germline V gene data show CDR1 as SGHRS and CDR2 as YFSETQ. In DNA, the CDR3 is TGCGCCAGCAGCCATGGACAGCAGCAAGAGACCCAGTACTTC. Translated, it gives CASSHGQQQETQYF.

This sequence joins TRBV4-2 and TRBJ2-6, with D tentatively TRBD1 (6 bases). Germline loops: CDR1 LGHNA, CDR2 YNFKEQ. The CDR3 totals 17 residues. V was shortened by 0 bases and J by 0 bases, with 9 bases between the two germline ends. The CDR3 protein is CASSQEGQFSGANVLTF. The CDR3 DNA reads TGTGCCAGCAGCCAAGAGGGACAATTCTCTGGGGCCAACGTCCTGACTTTC.

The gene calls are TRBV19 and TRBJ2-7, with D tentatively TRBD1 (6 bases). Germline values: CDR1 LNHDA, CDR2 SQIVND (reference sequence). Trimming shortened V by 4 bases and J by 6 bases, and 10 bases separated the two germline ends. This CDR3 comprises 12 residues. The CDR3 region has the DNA TGTGCCAGTAGTAAACAGGGTGCCGAGCAGTACTTC. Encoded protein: CASSKQGAEQYF.

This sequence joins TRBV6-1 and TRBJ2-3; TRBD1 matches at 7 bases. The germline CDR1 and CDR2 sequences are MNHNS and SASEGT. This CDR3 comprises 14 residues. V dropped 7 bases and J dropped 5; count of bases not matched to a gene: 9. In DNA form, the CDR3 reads TGTGCCAGCACTCAAGGACAGGTTCTAGATACGCAGTATTTT. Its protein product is CASTQGQVLDTQYF.

The CDR3 loop is CASSIDLYGGAGGSYNEQFF. The CDR3 DNA reads as TGTGCCAGTAGTATAGATCTATACGGGGGGGCGGGAGGTTCCTACAATGAGCAGTTCTTC. J is TRBJ2-1 and V is TRBV19, with 8 bases that match TRBD2. The CDR3 has 20 amino acids. V was clipped by 0 bases and J by 1 base; unmatched bases: 14. In germline, CDR1 is LNHDA, CDR2 SQIVND (reference sequence).

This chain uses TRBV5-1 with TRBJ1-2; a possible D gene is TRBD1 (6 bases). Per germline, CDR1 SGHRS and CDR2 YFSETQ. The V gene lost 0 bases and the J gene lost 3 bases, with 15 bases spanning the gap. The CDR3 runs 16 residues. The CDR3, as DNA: TGCGCCAGCAGCTTGGCCCTCGGATACAGGGACTATGGCTACACCTTC. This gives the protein CASSLALGYRDYGYTF.

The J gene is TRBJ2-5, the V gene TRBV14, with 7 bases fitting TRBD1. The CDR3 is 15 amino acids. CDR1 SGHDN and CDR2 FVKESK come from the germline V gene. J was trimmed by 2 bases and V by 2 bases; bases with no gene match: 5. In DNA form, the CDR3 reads TGTGCCAGCAGCCAAATCCCGGGACAGCAAGAGACCCAGTACTTC. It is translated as CASSQIPGQQETQYF.

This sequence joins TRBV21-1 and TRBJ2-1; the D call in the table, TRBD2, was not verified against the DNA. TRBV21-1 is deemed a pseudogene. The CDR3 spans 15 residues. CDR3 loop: CASSKDRDSNREQFF. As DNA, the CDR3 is TGTGCCAGCAGCAAAGATAGGGACTCCAACAGGGAGCAGTTCTTC.

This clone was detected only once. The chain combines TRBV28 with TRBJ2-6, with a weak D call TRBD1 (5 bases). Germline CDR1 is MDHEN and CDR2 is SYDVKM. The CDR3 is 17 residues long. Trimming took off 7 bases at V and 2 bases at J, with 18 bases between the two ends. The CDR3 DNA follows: TGTGCCAGCACTCGTAGGCAGGGATTGGCTGGGGCCAACGTCCTGACTTTC. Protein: CASTRRQGLAGANVLTF. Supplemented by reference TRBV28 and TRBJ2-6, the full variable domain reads DVKVTQSSRYLVKRTGEKVFLECVQDMDHENMFWYRQDPGLGLRLIYFSYDVKMKEKGDIPEGYSVSREKKERFSLILESASTNQTSMYLCASTRRQGLAGANVLTFGAGSRLTVL.

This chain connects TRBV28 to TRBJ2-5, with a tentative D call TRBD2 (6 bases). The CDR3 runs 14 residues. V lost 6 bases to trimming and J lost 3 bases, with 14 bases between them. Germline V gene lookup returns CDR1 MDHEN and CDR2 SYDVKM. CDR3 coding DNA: TGTGCCAGCAGGGTCCACGGAGGGGAAGAGACCCAGTACTTC. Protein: CASRVHGGEETQYF.